This T cell receptor beta chain originates from a study of CXCR3-negative and CXCR3-positive naive CD8 T cells. A word on this clonotype: Its target is unknown.

Notes on the study in general: Researchers report that CXCR3-positive naive cells carry more hydrophobic TRB CDR3s than CXCR3-negative naive cells.

In germline, CDR1 is SGHTA, CDR2 FQGTGA. The CDR3 has 15 amino acids. The study sorted every CD8+ T cell subset in triplicate at 250,000 to 300,000 cells each. Naive CD8+ T cells showed a CD45RO-CCR7+CD27+CD95- phenotype. The method, 5' RACE with UMI labels, was used to prepare the TRB cDNA libraries. TCRdb reprocessed the 5' RACE reads; each CDR3 protein has one entry and no DNA is given. The sample totals about 98,000 distinct CDR3 sequences. This rearrangement joins TRBV7-3 to TRBJ2-1. This TCR derives from a human donor in good health. Some clones in this sample may be carry-over from other donors' samples. The source material was naive CXCR3+ CD8+ T cells from blood. Subset here: CD45RO-CCR7+CD27+CD95- naive CD8+ T cells expressing CXCR3 (TNR3+). The CDR3 is CASSLTWSQWDEQFF.